This paragraph reports one T cell receptor (beta chain). In germline, CDR1 is LNHDA, CDR2 SQIVND (reference sequence). Trimming left V 3 bases short and J 8 bases short, with 11 bases between. The CDR3 is 13 amino acids. This sample was taken from a study of blood T cell repertoires in COVID-19. The protocol was immunoSEQ multiplex PCR, while the TCRdb copy is restricted to in-frame clones and leaves out a portion. The sample shows roughly 140,000 clones, nearly 85% of them seen only once. The rearrangement links TRBV19 to TRBJ2-1; D ambiguous. Sequencing input: PBMCs or T cells enriched from blood (not recorded which). The origin of this receptor is a man in his forties or fifties in a cohort exposed to, infected with or recovered from COVID-19 (not recorded which). Here the CDR3 reads CASSMSRYYEQFF. The CDR3 DNA follows: TGTGCCAGTAGTATGAGCAGGTACTATGAGCAGTTCTTC.